These 29 T cell receptor beta chains share one sample of origin, sequenced in a study of T cell repertoires in cytomegalovirus infection (dated by TCRdb to between 2017 and 2020). Explained via the paper, the treatment or condition label denotes: in vitro stimulation with specific CMV peptide epitopes to enrich CMV-specific T cells. Sequenced using an Illumina HiSeq 1500. TCRdb applied fastp at Q25 and MiXCR to the public reads, then kept only in-frame beta chains. Here each entry gathers all rows of one CDR3 protein and keeps the most common genes and DNA. The sample includes approximately 300,000 distinct CDR3 sequences, with about 29% observed a single time. Of the sample, about 20% falls within the top ten clones. No antigen has been assigned to these receptors. The material was cultured PBMCs, obtained from culture after CMV antigen stimulation. These receptor sequences come from a human donor in good health (CMV status not recorded). Some clones in this sample may be carry-over from other donors' samples.

This clonotype turned up a few times. The genes are TRBV9 and TRBJ2-3, with 7 bases that match TRBD1. This CDR3 is built from 15 residues. After removal of 4 bases from V and 2 bases from J, the junction contained 7 bases not matched to a gene. The germline V gene encodes CDR1 SGDLS and CDR2 YYNGEE. In nucleotides, the CDR3 is TGTGCCAGCAGCCCATCGAAGGGGGCCACAGATACGCAGTATTTT. This translates into CASSPSKGATDTQYF.

This clonotype was counted only a few times. The chain carries TRBV29-1 and TRBJ1-6, with TRBD1 matching 10 bases. With V trimmed by 5 bases and J by 10 bases, 5 bases remained unmatched. Looked up from germline, CDR1 is SQVTM and CDR2 is ANQGSEA. This CDR3 has 13 residues. This chain's CDR3 is CSVSDRGGSPLHF. In DNA form, the CDR3 reads TGCAGCGTTTCGGACAGGGGGGGATCACCCCTCCACTTT.

There are many counts of this clonotype. V gene TRBV7-2 combines with J gene TRBJ1-1; perhaps TRBD1 as D (6 bases). Trimming removed 5 bases at V and 5 bases at J, with 18 bases between. Germline V gives CDR1 SGHTA, CDR2 FQGNSA. The CDR3 is made up of 15 amino acids. CDR3 sequence (DNA): TGTGCCAGCAGCCCCATGGGGGGCGCGGAAACTGAAGCTTTCTTT. It encodes CASSPMGGAETEAFF.

The chain joins TRBV6-5 to TRBJ1-6, with D uncertain. The CDR3 length is 15 residues. Germline V gives CDR1 MNHEY, CDR2 SVGAGI. The V end lost 5 bases, the J end lost 9 bases, and 17 bases lay between the germline ends. CDR3 region: CASSPGVLPGSPLHF. CDR3 bases: TGTGCCAGCAGTCCCGGAGTCCTACCCGGTTCACCCCTCCACTTT.

This clonotype appeared a few times. The chain is built from TRBV18 and TRBJ1-5; D is unresolved. CDR1 and CDR2 from the germline V gene are KGHSH and LQKENI. V was clipped by 2 bases and J by 4 bases, with 9 bases between them. The CDR3 is 14 amino acids. The CDR3 is CASSPSAGNQPQHF. CDR3 bases: TGTGCCAGCTCACCATCGGCCGGTAATCAGCCCCAGCATTTT. The variable domain in full, with the rest retrieved from reference TRBV18 and TRBJ1-5, is NAGVMQNPRHLVRRRGQEARLRCSPMKGHSHVYWYRQLPEEGLKFMVYLQKENIIDESGMPKERFSAEFPKEGPSILRIQQVVRGDSAAYFCASSPSAGNQPQHFGDGTRLSIL.

The rearrangement links TRBV7-3 to TRBJ2-1; 11 positions match TRBD2. The V segment lost 6 bases and the J segment 0 bases; nucleotides outside the gene matches: 7. Germline V lookup: CDR1 SGHTA, CDR2 FQGTGA. The length of the CDR3 is 17 residues. The CDR3 sequence is CASSPRTSGYSYNEQFF. Here the CDR3 DNA reads TGTGCCAGCAGTCCCCGGACTAGCGGGTACTCCTACAATGAGCAGTTCTTC.

This clonotype was counted between two and nine times. The genes are TRBV20-1 and TRBJ2-1; 7 bases align to TRBD1. Trimming removed 5 bases from V and 0 bases from J; junction bases left unmatched: 4. The CDR3 loop spans 14 amino acids. Germline CDR1 DFQATT, CDR2 SNEGSKA (reference sequence). CDR3 bases: TGCAGTGCTGCGACAGGGAGCTCCTACAATGAGCAGTTCTTC. This gives the protein CSAATGSSYNEQFF.

This clonotype showed up just a few times. This chain joins TRBV7-9 and TRBJ2-5; tentatively, D is TRBD2 (6 bases). From germline, CDR1 is SEHNR and CDR2 FQNEAQ (reference sequence). The CDR3 sequence is 14 residues long. Deletions cut 4 bases from V and 5 bases from J, with 14 bases between. The CDR3, as DNA: TGTGCCAGCAGCTCCGGGAGTCTCGGGGAGACCCAGTACTTC. Residues: CASSSGSLGETQYF.

This clonotype came up a few times. CDR3 region: CASSIAGGEVETQYF. CDR3 coding DNA: TGTGCCAGTAGTATAGCAGGGGGCGAAGTGGAGACCCAGTACTTC. The gene calls are TRBV19 and TRBJ2-5, with TRBD1 matching 8 bases. Germline-derived CDR1 and CDR2 are LNHDA and SQIVND (reference sequence). This CDR3 is 15 amino acids long. The J segment lost 5 bases and the V segment lost 1 base, leaving 6 bases of the junction unmatched.

This clonotype has a handful of counts. The chain is built from TRBV24-1 and TRBJ2-1, with 10 bases aligning to TRBD2. Germline V gene sequence: CDR1 KGHDR, CDR2 SFDVKD. The CDR3 extends over 14 amino acids. J lost 6 bases, V lost 11 bases, and 9 bases had no gene match. CDR3 in DNA: TGTGCCATTGACGGGACTAGCGAATCCAATGAGCAGTTCTTC. Protein sequence: CAIDGTSESNEQFF.

This clonotype has only a few counts. The CDR3 sequence: CASSPLGRDYEQYF. In nucleotides, the CDR3 is TGTGCCAGCTCACCACTAGGTAGGGACTACGAGCAGTACTTC. The V and J genes are TRBV18 and TRBJ2-7; D is unclear. Germline CDR1 is KGHSH and CDR2 is LQKENI. Trimming stripped 1 base from V and 3 bases from J, with 10 bases between. The CDR3 has 14 amino acids.

This chain uses TRBV18 with TRBJ2-3; TRBD2 matches at 7 bases. The V segment lost 4 bases and the J segment 0 bases; nucleotides outside the gene matches: 13. CDR3 size: 18 residues. Germline V gene sequence: CDR1 KGHSH, CDR2 LQKENI. The CDR3 region is CASSRGGALVSSTDTQYF. The CDR3 region has the DNA TGTGCCAGCTCACGCGGGGGAGCTTTGGTTTCGAGCACAGATACGCAGTATTTT.

The gene calls are TRBV2 and TRBJ2-7; perhaps TRBD1 as D (6 bases). Between the trimmed V and J ends, which lost 6 bases and 8 bases, there was a span of 14 bases. CDR3 length: 12 residues. Germline loops: CDR1 SNHLY, CDR2 FYNNEI. CDR3 in DNA: TGTGCCAGCAGCGGGGACACCAGCCAGCAGTACTTC. Translated, it gives CASSGDTSQQYF.

This chain joins TRBV2 and TRBJ2-7; 9 nucleotides align to TRBD2. Unmatched junction bases numbered 8, after V lost 4 bases and J lost 4 bases. Germline V gene data show CDR1 as SNHLY and CDR2 as FYNNEI. This CDR3 has 15 residues. The CDR3 protein is CASSASGIGYYEQYF. CDR3 bases: TGTGCCAGCAGTGCTAGCGGGATTGGCTATTACGAGCAGTACTTC.

The chain uses TRBV28 and TRBJ2-1; 9 nucleotides match TRBD2. The CDR3 contains 16 residues. The ends lost 0 bases at V and 5 bases at J; junction bases unmatched: 5. Germline V gene lookup returns CDR1 MDHEN and CDR2 SYDVKM. The CDR3 loop is CASSLWTSGNHNEQFF. As DNA, the CDR3 is TGTGCCAGCAGTTTATGGACTAGCGGCAACCACAATGAGCAGTTCTTC.

The chain carries TRBV10-3 and TRBJ2-3; 8 bases agree with TRBD2. Trimming took 10 bases from V and 1 from J; bases not matched to a gene: 7. The CDR3 runs 14 residues. CDR1 ENHRY and CDR2 SYGVKD come from the germline V gene. The CDR3 reads CATHPAGGTDTQYF. The CDR3 DNA is TGTGCCACGCACCCAGCGGGAGGCACAGATACGCAGTATTTT.

V is TRBV19 and J is TRBJ1-5; D might be TRBD1 (5 bases). In germline, CDR1 is LNHDA, CDR2 SQIVND (reference sequence). V shed 6 bases and J shed 0 bases, with 12 bases lying between them. The CDR3 totals 15 residues. The CDR3 DNA follows: TGTGCCAGTAGCAGTTGGGGGGATAGCAATCAGCCCCAGCATTTT. Its translation: CASSSWGDSNQPQHF.

The chain has TRBV4-2 and TRBJ1-1; D possibly corresponds to TRBD1 (6 bases). Deletions cut 2 bases from V and 1 base from J, with 11 bases between. Per the germline V gene, CDR1 is LGHNA and CDR2 is YNFKEQ. The CDR3 loop spans 15 amino acids. CDR3 residues: CASSQPGHKNTEAFF. The DNA of the CDR3 is TGTGCCAGCAGCCAACCGGGACACAAGAACACTGAAGCTTTCTTT.

This clonotype was observed a handful of times. This rearrangement joins TRBV20-1 to TRBJ2-5; D not resolved. V was trimmed by 7 bases and J by 4 bases, leaving 16 bases between them. The CDR3 covers 13 residues. Germline V gene lookup returns CDR1 DFQATT and CDR2 SNEGSKA (reference sequence). The CDR3 region has the DNA TGCAGTGTTCCCAACCGCGCTTCAGAGACCCAGTACTTC. It specifies CSVPNRASETQYF.

The chain combines TRBV4-1 with TRBJ2-1, with TRBD2 identical over 7 bases. This CDR3 region has 15 residues. The germline V gene encodes CDR1 MGHRA and CDR2 YSYEKL. Trimming at V came to 6 bases and at J to 7 bases, leaving 12 bases not matched to a gene. The DNA for the CDR3 is TGCGCCAGCAGACCTCTAGCGGTCATTACAAATGAGCAGTTCTTC. Amino acids: CASRPLAVITNEQFF.

This clonotype was detected only a few times. This CDR3 reads CASRRPEGLGTEAFF. Here the CDR3 DNA reads TGTGCCAGCAGACGCCCGGAGGGGCTGGGCACTGAAGCTTTCTTT. The rearrangement links TRBV6-5 to TRBJ1-1, with D possibly being TRBD1 (5 bases). V was cut by 6 bases and J by 4 bases, with 18 bases left in between. CDR3 size: 15 residues. Germline CDR1 MNHEY, CDR2 SVGAGI.

The genes are TRBV7-6 and TRBJ2-7; D is unclear. The CDR3 sequence is 14 residues long. Germline-derived CDR1 and CDR2 are SGHVS and FNYEAQ. V gave up 1 base and J gave up 6 bases, with 13 bases separating them. The CDR3 DNA is TGTGCCAGCAGCTTAGAGAACTTAGCACTCGAGCAGTACTTC. Translated: CASSLENLALEQYF.

Many counts were recorded for this clonotype. The chain employs TRBV10-2 and TRBJ1-6; perhaps TRBD1 as D (5 bases). With 6 bases removed from V and 3 bases from J, the gap between germline ends came to 12 bases. CDR1 WSHSY and CDR2 SAAADI come from the germline V gene. The length of the CDR3 is 15 residues. Here the CDR3 DNA reads TGCGCCAGCAGGCCGCCCGGGGGCTATAATTCACCCCTCCACTTT. Translating it yields CASRPPGGYNSPLHF.

This clonotype was detected a few times. The chain joins TRBV28 to TRBJ1-6; 7 nucleotides agree with TRBD1. V lost 6 bases to trimming and J lost 7 bases; unmatched junction nucleotides: 6. CDR1 is MDHEN and CDR2 is SYDVKM in the germline V gene. This CDR3 is built from 14 residues. The CDR3 DNA reads TGTGCCAGCAGAACCGGGACAGTGAATTCACCCCTCCACTTT. It translates to CASRTGTVNSPLHF.

V usage is TRBV5-6 and J usage is TRBJ1-5; D is perhaps TRBD1 (5 bases). The CDR3 loop spans 16 amino acids. The V and J ends lost 1 base and 6 bases respectively, with 17 bases between them. Germline V CDR1 and CDR2: SGHDT, YYEEEE. The CDR3 region is CASSLRRSGFRQPQHF. In nucleotides, the CDR3 is TGTGCCAGCAGCTTGAGGCGCTCAGGGTTTCGTCAGCCCCAGCATTTT.

The rearrangement uses TRBV24-1 and TRBJ2-2; weak D call: TRBD1 (6 bases). With 10 bases removed from V and 0 bases from J, the gap between germline ends came to 14 bases. This CDR3 has 15 amino acids. The germline gives CDR1 KGHDR, CDR2 SFDVKD. This CDR3 reads CATLRQDPNTGELFF. CDR3 sequence (DNA): TGTGCCACTCTCCGACAGGACCCGAACACCGGGGAGCTGTTTTTT.

The chain has TRBV28 and TRBJ2-3; 9 bases are a match to TRBD2. V lost 4 bases and J lost 2; bases outside the gene matches: 10. This CDR3 contains 17 residues. The V gene's germline CDR1 is MDHEN and CDR2 SYDVKM. The CDR3 DNA follows: TGTGCCAGCAGTTCTCCGACCCTAGCGGGGTTCACAGATACGCAGTATTTT. It yields the protein CASSSPTLAGFTDTQYF.

This clonotype came up many times. This chain joins TRBV5-1 and TRBJ1-1; 8 positions match TRBD1. V was pared by 4 bases and J by 3 bases, with 5 bases of the junction left unmatched. This CDR3 is built from 14 residues. Per germline, CDR1 SGHRS and CDR2 YFSETQ. The CDR3 spells CASSQNRGYTEAFF. In nucleotides, the CDR3 is TGCGCCAGCAGCCAAAACAGGGGGTACACTGAAGCTTTCTTT.

This clonotype was seen a single time. V gene TRBV10-1 combines with J gene TRBJ2-3; a weak D match, TRBD1 (5 bases). This CDR3 is 16 amino acids long. V dropped 3 bases and J dropped 5 bases, with 18 bases sitting between them. Germline CDR1 reads WNHNN; CDR2 reads SYGVQD (reference sequence). The CDR3 bases are TGCGCCAGCAGTGAATTGGACACCCTCCTGGTAGATACGCAGTATTTT. This codes for CASSELDTLLVDTQYF.